Following are 6 T cell receptor beta chains from one sample sequenced in a study of control samples from healthy donors and cancer patients. Repertoires were generated with immunoSEQ multiplex PCR, while TCRdb's copy carries only in-frame clones and drops some. Of 25,000 to 35,000 clones listed, 65% to 80% are singletons. Source material: PBMCs. All receptors derive from a man aged 55-75 years with head and neck cancer.

This chain links TRBV7-9 with TRBJ2-7, with 9 positions matching TRBD1. CDR1 is SEHNR, CDR2 FQNEAQ, per germline (reference sequence). The CDR3 contains 15 residues. V lost 5 bases and J lost 1; bases outside the gene matches: 6. CDR3 bases: TGTGCCAGCAGCGAGACAGGGGGGAATTCCTACGAGCAGTACTTC. Translating it yields CASSETGGNSYEQYF.

The chain links TRBV7-8 to TRBJ2-5; D is unresolved. Germline CDR1 is SGHVS and CDR2 is FQNEAQ. V shed 7 bases and J shed 4 bases, with 7 bases lying between them. This CDR3 comprises 11 residues. DNA for the CDR3: TGTGCCAGCAATCTGGGAGAGACCCAGTACTTC. Protein: CASNLGETQYF.

The chain employs TRBV18 and TRBJ1-1; D remains unclear. V gave up 2 bases and J gave up 1 base, with 8 bases separating them. Germline V gene data show CDR1 as KGHSH and CDR2 as LQKENI. This CDR3 has 14 residues. This chain's CDR3 is CASSPNSGNTEAFF. CDR3 sequence (DNA): TGTGCCAGCTCACCAAACTCGGGGAACACTGAAGCTTTCTTT.

This chain links TRBV19 with TRBJ1-1; D unresolved. The CDR3 is made up of 12 amino acids. Germline lookup yields CDR1 LNHDA and CDR2 SQIVND (reference sequence). Trimming removed 9 bases at V and 8 bases at J, with 16 bases between. The CDR3 DNA reads TGTGCCAGCACTACCCGTCTATTGGAAGCTTTCTTT. It encodes CASTTRLLEAFF.

The V and J genes are TRBV9 and TRBJ2-1; a possible D gene is TRBD2 (6 bases). Trimming left V 0 bases short and J 8 bases short, with 12 bases between. Germline V gene data show CDR1 as SGDLS and CDR2 as YYNGEE. The CDR3 length is 14 residues. CDR3 protein: CASSVGTTRDEQFF. DNA for the CDR3: TGTGCCAGCAGCGTAGGGACTACGCGCGATGAGCAGTTCTTC.

The chain is built from TRBV5-6 and TRBJ2-3, with D possibly being TRBD2 (5 bases). The CDR3 runs to 14 residues. Germline CDR1 SGHDT, CDR2 YYEEEE. V lost 5 bases, J lost 0 bases, and 10 bases lay in between. The CDR3 bases are TGTGCCAGCAGGGGGAGATTTAGCACAGATACGCAGTATTTT. As protein: CASRGRFSTDTQYF.